Listed here are 9 T cell receptor beta chains from one sample, sequenced in a study of regulatory T cells in long-lasting Graves disease. Time point defined: newly diagnosed GD, antithyroid drugs for less than 3 months. Researchers made the TCR library from RNA that was extracted from PBMCs. Arm-PCR of CDR3 regions and iRepertoire HTBI primers were used to build TCR beta libraries. From the multiplex PCR reads, TCRdb called clonotypes with MiXCR, one entry per CDR3 protein. The sample comprises 450,000 to 600,000 distinct CDR3 sequences, 13% of which are singletons, and roughly 10% rests with the top ten. The same data also went into a second study, on T cells in Graves' hyperthyroidism and ophthalmopathy.

The sequencing used peripheral blood mononuclear cells (PBMCs), collected at new diagnosis, from a patient treated with antithyroid drugs. These receptors were obtained from a man younger than 45 with Graves disease.

This clonotype has only a few counts. The chain recombines TRBV10-1 with TRBJ1-5; TRBD1 is a possible D gene (6 bases). Looked up from germline, CDR1 is WNHNN and CDR2 is SYGVQD (reference sequence). The CDR3 length is 15 residues. With 4 bases removed from V and 5 bases from J, the gap between germline ends came to 15 bases. Written as DNA, the CDR3 is TGCGCCAGCAGTGCAGGGGATGGGGGAGATCAGCCCCAGCATTTT. Protein product: CASSAGDGGDQPQHF.

The chain carries TRBV7-2 and TRBJ1-2; D remains unclear. Germline-derived CDR1 and CDR2 are SGHTA and FQGNSA. V lost 3 bases and J 2 bases, leaving 16 bases between the germline ends. The CDR3 has 16 residues. The CDR3 bases are TGTGCCAGCAGCTTGGGTTTAGGACGGTCAAACTATGGCTACACCTTC. Its protein product is CASSLGLGRSNYGYTF.

In this sample, this clonotype turned up many times. The CDR3 loop reads CSSSTQTDTEAFF. Written as DNA, the CDR3 is TGCAGCTCCTCAACCCAGACAGACACTGAAGCTTTCTTT. The J gene is TRBJ1-1, the V gene TRBV29-1; D is perhaps TRBD1 (5 bases). In germline, CDR1 is SQVTM, CDR2 ANQGSEA. The CDR3 is 13 amino acids. Trimming shortened V by 8 bases and J by 3 bases, and 16 bases separated the two germline ends. Based on the CDR3 plus reference TRBV29-1 and TRBJ1-1, the full variable domain is SAVISQKPSRDICQRGTSLTIQCQVDSQVTMMFWYRQQPGQSLTLIATANQGSEATYESGFVIDKFPISRPNLTFSTLTVSNMSPEDSSIYLCSSSTQTDTEAFFGQGTRLTVV.

This clonotype has a single count. This rearrangement joins TRBV10-1 to TRBJ2-4; TRBD2 matches at 10 bases. J gave up 7 bases and V 4 bases, and 4 bases lay outside the gene matches. Germline values: CDR1 WNHNN, CDR2 SYGVQD (reference sequence). This CDR3 has 14 residues. The CDR3: CASSVSSGSNIQYF. The CDR3 nucleotides are TGCGCCAGCAGTGTTTCTAGCGGGAGTAACATTCAGTACTTC.

The chain links TRBV6-5 to TRBJ1-5, with D unclear. Trimming removed 4 bases at V and 7 bases at J, with 11 bases between. The germline V gene encodes CDR1 MNHEY and CDR2 SVGAGI. The CDR3 runs 13 residues. The CDR3 bases are TGTGCCAGCAGTTCCCGTTCGGGCCAGCCCCAGCATTTT. Translating gives CASSSRSGQPQHF.

This clonotype was seen many times. The chain combines TRBV24-1 with TRBJ2-5; 13 nucleotides agree with TRBD2. CDR1 is KGHDR and CDR2 is SFDVKD in the germline V gene. V lost 5 bases, J lost 4 bases, and 9 bases stayed unmatched. CDR3 length: 17 amino acids. CDR3 bases: TGTGCCACCAGTGCTATTACTAGCGGGAGGGCTGGAGAGACCCAGTACTTC. Amino acids: CATSAITSGRAGETQYF.

In its sample, this clonotype was seen many times. The genes are TRBV7-4 and TRBJ1-5; tentative D call: TRBD1 (6 bases). This CDR3 is 18 amino acids long. Germline V gene lookup returns CDR1 SGHVT and CDR2 SQSDAQ. Trimming removed 4 bases from V and 8 bases from J, with 27 bases in between. DNA for the CDR3: TGTGCCAGCAGCTCCGAAGGGGGACTTAGTAGCAGGGTGGAGCCCCAGCATTTT. It encodes CASSSEGGLSSRVEPQHF. Full variable domain (rest looked up from reference TRBV7-4 and TRBJ1-5): GAGVSQSPRYKVAKRGRDVALRCDSISGHVTLYWYRQTLGQGSEVLTYSQSDAQRDKSGRPSGRFSAERPERSVSTLKIQRTEQGDSAVYLCASSSEGGLSSRVEPQHFGDGTRLSIL.

This clonotype was detected many times. This sequence joins TRBV7-2 and TRBJ2-3; D unclear. This CDR3 has 14 amino acids. In germline, CDR1 is SGHTA, CDR2 FQGNSA. V was trimmed by 4 bases and J by 2 bases, leaving 10 bases between them. CDR3 loop: CASSSPSSTDTQYF. The CDR3 nucleotides are TGTGCCAGCAGCTCGCCGTCTTCCACAGATACGCAGTATTTT.

This clonotype was observed at least ten times. The V gene is TRBV6-1, the J gene TRBJ2-7, with a possible D match to TRBD2 (5 bases). Deletions cut 6 bases from V and 6 bases from J, with 12 bases between. The CDR3 is made up of 12 amino acids. Per the germline V gene, CDR1 is MNHNS and CDR2 is SASEGT. CDR3 sequence: CASSQQGGEQYF. CDR3 in DNA: TGTGCCAGCAGCCAACAAGGAGGCGAGCAGTACTTC.